A single sample gave rise to the 31 T cell receptor beta chains below, sequenced in a study of blood T cell repertoires in COVID-19 (dated by TCRdb to about 2020). The method was the immunoSEQ multiplex PCR assay. TCRdb took this table from immuneACCESS and kept in-frame rearrangements with V and J called. Such tables lack part of the clones; where checked against another copy, unresolved V genes explain under half of the gap, and the rest is unexplained. This sample lists 200,000 to 250,000 clones; roughly 80% were detected once. The ten largest clones capture approximately 2.6% of the sample. Input material: peripheral blood. All receptors come from a woman in her 70s with active or convalescent COVID-19.

This chain uses TRBV4-2 with TRBJ2-7; 10 bases match TRBD2. The germline gives CDR1 LGHNA, CDR2 YNFKEQ. CDR3 length: 16 residues. V gave up 1 base and J gave up 3 bases; unmatched junction bases: 6. CDR3 coding DNA: TGTGCCAGCAGCCAAGGTGGGATAGCGGGAGGCTACGAGCAGTACTTC. Encoded protein: CASSQGGIAGGYEQYF.

The chain carries TRBV3-1 (or the pseudogene TRBV3-2) and TRBJ2-5, with a weak D call TRBD1 (6 bases). The V gene's germline CDR1 is LGHDT and CDR2 YNNKEL (reference sequence). CDR3 size: 14 residues. Trimming pared 1 base from V and 5 bases from J, leaving 11 bases between. CDR3 loop: CASSQVSRGETQYF. CDR3 DNA sequence: TGTGCCAGCAGCCAAGTGTCTAGGGGGGAGACCCAGTACTTC.

The chain combines TRBV19 with TRBJ1-4, with TRBD1 identical over 7 bases. The CDR3 loop spans 14 amino acids. The trim removed 8 bases at V and 6 bases at J, leaving 9 bases unmatched. Germline V gene sequence: CDR1 LNHDA, CDR2 SQIVND (reference sequence). The CDR3 is CASQTGTGDEKLFF. As DNA, the CDR3 is TGTGCCAGTCAGACAGGGACGGGGGATGAAAAACTGTTTTTT.

The chain combines TRBV4-1 with TRBJ1-5; 7 bases agree with TRBD1. This CDR3 is built from 16 residues. CDR1 and CDR2 from the germline V gene are MGHRA and YSYEKL. Trimming at V came to 2 bases and at J to 1 base, leaving 5 bases not matched to a gene. The chain's CDR3 is CASSQTTGASNQPQHF. CDR3 nucleotide sequence: TGCGCCAGCAGCCAAACCACAGGGGCGAGCAATCAGCCCCAGCATTTT.

The genes are TRBV4-2 and TRBJ2-1, with D perhaps TRBD2 (5 bases). The V and J ends lost 0 bases and 2 bases respectively, with 11 bases between them. The CDR3 covers 16 residues. CDR1 and CDR2 (germline): LGHNA, YNFKEQ. The CDR3 nucleotides read TGTGCCAGCAGCCAAGATGGACTTAGCCCCTACAATGAGCAGTTCTTC. Its translation: CASSQDGLSPYNEQFF.

The gene calls are TRBV4-3 and TRBJ2-3, with no clear D. The CDR3 totals 13 residues. Trimming removed 1 base at V and 4 bases at J, with 6 bases between. The germline CDR1 and CDR2 sequences are LGHNA and YSLEER. The CDR3 DNA reads as TGCGCCAGCAGCCAAGGACTTCCAGATACGCAGTATTTT. This translates into CASSQGLPDTQYF.

The CDR3 DNA is TGTGCCAGCAGCATGACTAGTTCGGGGCAGTACTTC. It is translated as CASSMTSSGQYF. The chain employs TRBV12-3 or TRBV12-4 and TRBJ2-7; possible D gene TRBD2, 6 bases. The CDR3 spans 12 residues. Trimming removed 6 bases at V and 9 bases at J, with 15 bases between.

This chain uses TRBV19 with TRBJ2-3; 10 positions agree with TRBD1. Germline V gene data show CDR1 as LNHDA and CDR2 as SQIVND (reference sequence). Losses at the gene ends were 5 bases for V and 1 base for J; bases not matched to a gene: 6. The CDR3 runs 16 residues. The CDR3 spells CASSVTGGVGTDTQYF. Written as DNA, the CDR3 is TGTGCCAGTAGTGTGACAGGGGGCGTAGGCACAGATACGCAGTATTTT.

The V and J genes are TRBV3-1 (or the pseudogene TRBV3-2) and TRBJ2-1; 7 nucleotides match TRBD1. Germline values: CDR1 LGHDT, CDR2 YNNKEL (reference sequence). Trimming cost V 5 bases and J 2 bases; bases outside gene matches: 3. The CDR3 is made up of 14 amino acids. CDR3 in amino acids: CASSIQGPYNEQFF. The CDR3 region has the DNA TGTGCCAGCAGCATACAGGGGCCCTACAATGAGCAGTTCTTC.

This chain joins TRBV6-6 and TRBJ2-7, with 8 bases matching TRBD1. V was pared by 2 bases and J by 1 base, with 7 bases of the junction left unmatched. The CDR3 totals 16 residues. In germline, CDR1 is MNHNY, CDR2 SVGAGI (reference sequence). The CDR3 region is CASSYTGQGPSYEQYF. DNA of the CDR3: TGTGCCAGCAGTTACACCGGACAGGGACCTTCCTACGAGCAGTACTTC.

The chain is built from TRBV30 and TRBJ2-5; 10 bases agree with TRBD2. Germline V lookup: CDR1 GTSNPN, CDR2 SVGIG (reference sequence). The V and J ends lost 4 bases and 1 base, in that order; junction bases with no gene match: 0. The CDR3 spans 13 residues. The CDR3: CAWTSGSQETQYF. The CDR3 DNA reads TGTGCCTGGACTAGCGGGAGCCAAGAGACCCAGTACTTC.

The CDR3 sequence is CASRPPSRNIQYF. The DNA for the CDR3 is TGTGCCAGCAGACCTCCTTCACGGAACATTCAGTACTTC. J is TRBJ2-4 and V is TRBV7-2; unclear D gene. Germline values: CDR1 SGHTA, CDR2 FQGNSA. The V end lost 6 bases, the J end lost 7 bases, and 13 bases lay between the germline ends. The CDR3 runs to 13 residues.

V gene TRBV7-6 combines with J gene TRBJ2-1; TRBD1 might be the D (6 bases). Between the trimmed V and J ends, which lost 5 bases and 1 base, there was a span of 12 bases. The CDR3 consists of 15 residues. Germline loops: CDR1 SGHVS, CDR2 FNYEAQ. The CDR3 spells CASSGGSPSYNEQFF. CDR3 coding DNA: TGTGCCAGCAGCGGGGGCTCACCTTCCTACAATGAGCAGTTCTTC.

The genes are TRBV5-1 and TRBJ1-5, with a tentative D call TRBD1 (5 bases). Germline CDR1 SGHRS, CDR2 YFSETQ. The V gene lost 0 bases and the J gene lost 5 bases, with 12 bases spanning the gap. The CDR3 consists of 15 residues. The CDR3 bases are TGCGCCAGCAGCTTGGAAGGGGTTGAGGATCAGCCCCAGCATTTT. Translation: CASSLEGVEDQPQHF.

The V call is TRBV6-5, the J call TRBJ2-1, with TRBD2 matching over 8 bases. V lost 6 bases and J lost 9; bases outside the gene matches: 7. The CDR3 contains 13 residues. CDR1 MNHEY and CDR2 SVGAGI come from the germline V gene. The CDR3 DNA is TGTGCCAGCAGAAGCGGGAGTCTACTTGAGCAGTTCTTC. It codes for CASRSGSLLEQFF.

This clone appeared a single time. The rearrangement links TRBV5-4 to TRBJ1-1; 11 bases match TRBD1. With V trimmed by 4 bases and J by 11 bases, 7 bases remained unmatched. The germline CDR1 and CDR2 sequences are SGHNT and YYREEE (reference sequence). CDR3 length: 13 residues. The CDR3 is CASSPGQGVAAFF. DNA for the CDR3: TGTGCCAGCAGCCCGGGACAGGGGGTTGCGGCTTTCTTT.

V usage is TRBV6-2 or TRBV6-3 and J usage is TRBJ2-7; 8 bases line up with TRBD1. Germline assignment: CDR1 MNHEY and CDR2 SVGEGT. The CDR3 has 15 residues. Trimming took 4 bases from V and 1 from J; bases not matched to a gene: 6. Here the CDR3 DNA reads TGTGCCAGCAGTTCCCCGCGGACAGGGTCCTACGAGCAGTACTTC. Translated, it gives CASSSPRTGSYEQYF.

The chain recombines TRBV5-5 with TRBJ1-4; tentatively, D is TRBD1 (5 bases). This CDR3 has 13 amino acids. CDR1 is SGHKS and CDR2 is YYEKEE in the germline V gene (reference sequence). Trimming took 4 bases from V and 7 from J, leaving 11 bases between them. The DNA for the CDR3 is TGTGCCAGCAGCCTTCAGGGTGGTGAAAAACTGTTTTTT. Protein: CASSLQGGEKLFF.

J is TRBJ1-2 and V is TRBV11-2, with D maybe TRBD1 (5 bases). Germline V gene lookup returns CDR1 SGHAT and CDR2 FQNNGV. V was trimmed by 5 bases and J by 4 bases, leaving 17 bases between them. The length of the CDR3 is 15 residues. The CDR3 DNA reads TGTGCCAGCAGCCCTCCCTGGGGCAGCGTCTATGGCTACACCTTC. It translates to CASSPPWGSVYGYTF.

This chain uses TRBV5-1 with TRBJ2-3; 7 nucleotides line up with TRBD2. This CDR3 region has 15 residues. V was clipped by 0 bases and J by 6 bases; unmatched bases: 7. Per the germline V gene, CDR1 is SGHRS and CDR2 is YFSETQ. The CDR3 region has the DNA TGCGCCAGCAGCTTGGCCGGCGGGAGCTGGGATACGCAGTATTTT. This translates into CASSLAGGSWDTQYF. The full variable domain, in which reference TRBV5-1 and TRBJ2-3 provide the parts outside the CDR3, is KAGVTQTPRYLIKTRGQQVTLSCSPISGHRSVSWYQQTPGQGLQFLFEYFSETQRNKGNFPGRFSGRQFSNSRSEMNVSTLELGDSALYLCASSLAGGSWDTQYFGPGTRLTVL.

This chain uses TRBV4-2 with TRBJ1-6; 7 bases are shared with TRBD1. With V trimmed by 6 bases and J by 13 bases, 9 bases remained unmatched. The germline V gene has CDR1 LGHNA and CDR2 YNFKEQ. This CDR3 is built from 13 residues. The CDR3 region has the DNA TGTGCCAGCAGTTTCACAGGGGAGCGTCCCCTCCACTTT. It yields the protein CASSFTGERPLHF.

The chain's CDR3 is CAWTPGHSGNTIYF. CDR3 nucleotides: TGTGCCTGGACCCCGGGACACTCTGGAAACACCATATATTTT. The chain recombines TRBV30 with TRBJ1-3, with D perhaps TRBD1 (6 bases). V shed 4 bases and J shed 0 bases, with 10 bases lying between them. This CDR3 comprises 14 residues. Germline V CDR1 and CDR2: GTSNPN, SVGIG (reference sequence).

The V call is TRBV29-1, the J call TRBJ1-2, with D hard to call. The V end was cut by 3 bases, the J end by 4 bases, with 15 bases between. CDR3 length: 14 amino acids. The germline V gene has CDR1 SQVTM and CDR2 ANQGSEA. Here the CDR3 DNA reads TGCAGCGTTGAGAGGTCAGCACTAGCCTATGGCTACACCTTC. It is translated as CSVERSALAYGYTF.

This chain links TRBV29-1 with TRBJ2-3, with D hard to call. The CDR3 has 13 residues. Germline V gene data show CDR1 as SQVTM and CDR2 as ANQGSEA. The ends were cut back, 4 bases at V and 6 bases at J, with 14 bases in the middle. The CDR3 bases are TGCAGCGTTGTTGGTAGCAACCGCGATACGCAGTATTTT. Translated: CSVVGSNRDTQYF.

The gene calls are TRBV5-1 and TRBJ2-7; perhaps TRBD2 as D (5 bases). This CDR3 contains 14 residues. Germline CDR1 is SGHRS and CDR2 is YFSETQ. The germline V and J ends were trimmed by 4 bases and 2 bases, with 13 bases remaining between them. The CDR3: CASSRGSATYEQYF. The CDR3 region has the DNA TGCGCCAGCAGCCGCGGGTCGGCGACCTACGAGCAGTACTTC.

The chain recombines TRBV3-1 (or the pseudogene TRBV3-2) with TRBJ1-1, with 7 bases that match TRBD1. The germline V gene has CDR1 LGHDT and CDR2 YNNKEL (reference sequence). The CDR3 runs to 15 residues. Germline trimming cut 4 bases from V and 4 bases from J; bases unmatched to any gene: 9. The DNA of the CDR3 is TGTGCCAGCAGCCCACGACAGGGTCTGAGCACTGAAGCTTTCTTT. Protein sequence: CASSPRQGLSTEAFF.

This rearrangement joins TRBV30 to TRBJ1-3, with 7 bases lining up with TRBD1. Trimming at V came to 5 bases and at J to 4 bases, leaving 8 bases not matched to a gene. This CDR3 spans 14 amino acids. CDR1 is GTSNPN and CDR2 is SVGIG in the germline V gene (reference sequence). In DNA form, the CDR3 reads TGTGCCTGGGCGAGGAGGGACAGAGGAAACACCATATATTTT. Encoded protein: CAWARRDRGNTIYF. The variable domain in full, with the rest retrieved from reference TRBV30 and TRBJ1-3, is SQTIHQWPATLVQPVGSPLSLECTVEGTSNPNLYWYRQAAGRGLQLLFYSVGIGQISSEVPQNLSASRPQDRQFILSSKKLLLSDSGFYLCAWARRDRGNTIYFGEGSWLTVV.

This clone was observed at least ten times. The V gene is TRBV15, the J gene TRBJ2-4; possible D gene TRBD1, 7 bases. V was shortened by 3 bases and J by 8 bases, with 14 bases between the two germline ends. Germline V gene sequence: CDR1 LNHNV, CDR2 YYDKDF (reference sequence). CDR3 length: 14 amino acids. CDR3 coding DNA: TGTGCCACCAGCAGGACAGGGACTCGGGACATTCAGTACTTC. Its translation is CATSRTGTRDIQYF.

V and J are TRBV19 and TRBJ2-3; D gene ambiguous. Trimming took 5 bases from V and 5 from J, leaving 5 bases between them. The CDR3 totals 11 residues. In germline, CDR1 is LNHDA, CDR2 SQIVND (reference sequence). The CDR3 DNA is TGTGCCAGTAGTTATAGAGATACGCAGTATTTT. It encodes CASSYRDTQYF.

This clone was observed once. This sequence joins TRBV29-1 and TRBJ2-7; 7 bases map to TRBD2. The ends lost 5 bases at V and 1 base at J; junction bases unmatched: 2. This CDR3 has 12 residues. Germline values: CDR1 SQVTM, CDR2 ANQGSEA. The CDR3 is CSVLGGSYEQYF. The CDR3, as DNA: TGCAGCGTTTTGGGAGGGTCCTACGAGCAGTACTTC.

There are many counts of this clone. The chain couples TRBV15 to TRBJ1-4; D is unclear. V lost 1 base and J lost 2, with 8 bases in between. The CDR3 length is 15 residues. CDR1 and CDR2 from the germline V gene are LNHNV and YYDKDF (reference sequence). The CDR3 here is CATSRAGMTNEKLFF. CDR3 nucleotides: TGTGCCACCAGCAGAGCCGGGATGACTAATGAAAAACTGTTTTTT.